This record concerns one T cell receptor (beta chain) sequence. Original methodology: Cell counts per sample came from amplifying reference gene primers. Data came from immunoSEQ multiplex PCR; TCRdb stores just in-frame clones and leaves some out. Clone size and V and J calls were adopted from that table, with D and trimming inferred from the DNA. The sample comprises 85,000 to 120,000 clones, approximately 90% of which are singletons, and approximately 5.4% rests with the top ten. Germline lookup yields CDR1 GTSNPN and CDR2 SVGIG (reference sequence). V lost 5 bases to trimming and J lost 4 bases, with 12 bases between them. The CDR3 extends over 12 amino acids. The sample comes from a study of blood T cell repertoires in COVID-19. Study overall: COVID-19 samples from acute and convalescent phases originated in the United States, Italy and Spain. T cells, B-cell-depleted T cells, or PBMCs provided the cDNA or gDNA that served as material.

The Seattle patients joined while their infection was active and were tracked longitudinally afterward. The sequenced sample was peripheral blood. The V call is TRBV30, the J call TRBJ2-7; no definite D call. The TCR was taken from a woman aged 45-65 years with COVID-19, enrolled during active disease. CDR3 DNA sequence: TGTGCCTGGGGCGGATCAGGTTACGAGCAGTACTTC. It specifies CAWGGSGYEQYF.